These 28 T cell receptor beta chains came from one sample sequenced in a study of cytomegalovirus exposure and HLA in healthy donors. The PCR used 60 Vbeta and 13 Jbeta primers. Data came from immunoSEQ multiplex PCR; TCRdb stores just in-frame clones and leaves some out. The sample yields 100,000 to 150,000 clones, roughly 74% seen once. Source material: PBMCs. These receptors came from a woman aged 50 to 60 in good health and CMV-seropositive.

V is TRBV5-1 and J is TRBJ2-7; D is perhaps TRBD2 (7 bases). This CDR3 region has 15 residues. Per the germline V gene, CDR1 is SGHRS and CDR2 is YFSETQ. V lost 4 bases and J 2 bases, leaving 16 bases between the germline ends. The CDR3 spells CASSRGGHGTYEQYF. CDR3 in DNA: TGCGCCAGCAGCCGCGGGGGACATGGAACCTACGAGCAGTACTTC.

The chain has TRBV7-9 and TRBJ2-6; tentative D call: TRBD2 (5 bases). This CDR3 spans 16 amino acids. The ends were cut back, 5 bases at V and 0 bases at J, with 11 bases in the middle. The germline V gene encodes CDR1 SEHNR and CDR2 FQNEAQ (reference sequence). For the CDR3, the DNA is TGTGCCAGCAGCCCCCGGGGAACCTCTGGGGCCAACGTCCTGACTTTC. It translates to CASSPRGTSGANVLTF.

The chain joins TRBV6-1 to TRBJ2-3, with 9 bases matching TRBD2. The germline CDR1 and CDR2 sequences are MNHNS and SASEGT. Trimming at V came to 11 bases and at J to 3 bases, leaving 6 bases not matched to a gene. CDR3 size: 13 residues. This CDR3 is CACGGEETDTQYF. The CDR3 DNA is TGTGCCTGCGGGGGGGAAGAAACAGATACGCAGTATTTT.

The gene calls are TRBV5-1 and TRBJ1-2; possible D gene TRBD1, 6 bases. This CDR3 is built from 13 residues. Germline assignment: CDR1 SGHRS and CDR2 YFSETQ. Trimming shortened V by 4 bases and J by 6 bases, and 13 bases separated the two germline ends. CDR3 coding DNA: TGCGCCAGCAGCCCGAACAGGGTGAATGGCTACACCTTC. Its protein is CASSPNRVNGYTF.

The chain is built from TRBV30 and TRBJ2-1, with D perhaps matching TRBD2 (6 bases). The CDR3 runs to 14 residues. V lost 2 bases to trimming and J lost 6 bases, with 14 bases between them. CDR1 and CDR2 from the germline V gene are GTSNPN and SVGIG (reference sequence). The CDR3 DNA reads TGTGCCTGGAGTAGAGGGACTCGTTCCAATGAGCAGTTCTTC. It translates to CAWSRGTRSNEQFF.

This clone was detected a few times. The chain has TRBV4-2 and TRBJ2-2, with 8 bases aligning to TRBD1. This CDR3 has 15 residues. Trimming took 4 bases from V and 6 from J; bases not matched to a gene: 7. From germline, CDR1 is LGHNA and CDR2 YNFKEQ. The CDR3 reads CASSPSGQGPGELFF. The CDR3 DNA reads TGTGCCAGCAGCCCCTCCGGACAGGGACCCGGGGAGCTGTTTTTT.

CDR3 sequence (DNA): TGTGCCAGCACCTTGGGAGCCACCGGGGAGCTGTTTTTT. Its protein product is CASTLGATGELFF. This chain links TRBV6-1 with TRBJ2-2; a weak D match, TRBD2 (5 bases). The CDR3 length is 13 residues. Germline values: CDR1 MNHNS, CDR2 SASEGT. The ends were cut back, 7 bases at V and 4 bases at J, with 10 bases in the middle.

The chain carries TRBV4-1 and TRBJ1-4; 8 bases match TRBD1. V lost 3 bases to trimming and J lost 8 bases; unmatched junction nucleotides: 5. Germline V gene lookup returns CDR1 MGHRA and CDR2 YSYEKL. The CDR3 consists of 14 residues. In DNA form, the CDR3 reads TGCGCCAGCAGCCAGGGTTGGGACAGGGAAAAACTGTTTTTT. It yields the protein CASSQGWDREKLFF.

The V gene is TRBV6-1, the J gene TRBJ2-2; possibly TRBD1 for D (8 bases). CDR1 and CDR2 (germline): MNHNS, SASEGT. The CDR3 runs to 13 residues. V gave up 5 bases and J gave up 7 bases, with 11 bases separating them. Here the CDR3 DNA reads TGTGCCAGCAGTACAGGGGGGGTCGGGGAGCTGTTTTTT. It translates to CASSTGGVGELFF.

The chain joins TRBV2 to TRBJ1-5; TRBD1 aligns across 7 bases. Germline loops: CDR1 SNHLY, CDR2 FYNNEI. The CDR3 has 13 amino acids. The V segment lost 4 bases and the J segment 9 bases; nucleotides outside the gene matches: 6. In nucleotides, the CDR3 is TGTGCCAGCAGTGGTGAGACAGGGTGGCCCCAGCATTTT. Translating gives CASSGETGWPQHF.

This clone was seen more than once but under ten times. This chain uses TRBV7-6 with TRBJ1-4; D possibly corresponds to TRBD1 (5 bases). Per germline, CDR1 SGHVS and CDR2 FNYEAQ. Trimming cost V 1 base and J 11 bases, with 17 bases left between them. The CDR3 has 15 residues. The CDR3 protein is CASSLEATATGKLFF. DNA of the CDR3: TGTGCCAGCAGCTTAGAGGCGACAGCCACTGGGAAACTGTTTTTT. Together with reference TRBV7-6 and TRBJ1-4, the CDR3 gives the full variable domain: GAGVSQSPRYKVTKRGQDVALRCDPISGHVSLYWYRQALGQGPEFLTYFNYEAQQDKSGLPNDRFSAERPEGSISTLTIQRTEQRDSAMYRCASSLEATATGKLFFGSGTQLSVL.

V is TRBV18 and J is TRBJ1-5, with D unclear. CDR1 and CDR2 from the germline V gene are KGHSH and LQKENI. Trimming took off 1 base at V and 4 bases at J, with 11 bases between the two ends. The CDR3 sequence is 15 residues long. The CDR3 region has the DNA TGTGCCAGCTCACCACTTGGCAGAAATAATCAGCCCCAGCATTTT. Residues: CASSPLGRNNQPQHF.

Points on this clone: The germline gene is not matched at one end of the junction; a read error may be the cause. This rearrangement joins TRBV5-1 to TRBJ2-2, with D possibly matching TRBD2 (7 bases). The germline V gene has CDR1 SGHRS and CDR2 YFSETQ. The CDR3 covers 15 residues. CDR3 nucleotides: TGCGCCAGCAGCTTGTCGGGGGGCGACATCGGGAAGCTGTTTTTT. Translation: CASSLSGGDIGKLFF.

CDR3 region: CASSLYPMDRSVVAFF. The CDR3 bases are TGTGCCAGCAGCTTATACCCGATGGACAGGAGTGTGGTCGCTTTCTTT. The chain recombines TRBV11-2 with TRBJ1-1; 7 bases agree with TRBD1. Trimming took 2 bases from V and 11 from J; bases not matched to a gene: 17. The CDR3 is made up of 16 amino acids. Germline V gene sequence: CDR1 SGHAT, CDR2 FQNNGV.

This chain connects TRBV18 to TRBJ1-5; D ambiguous. Trimming took 2 bases from V and 4 from J, leaving 9 bases between them. Germline-derived CDR1 and CDR2 are KGHSH and LQKENI. CDR3 length equals 14 residues. The CDR3: CASSPGGANQPQHF. DNA of the CDR3: TGTGCCAGCTCACCAGGCGGTGCGAATCAGCCCCAGCATTTT.

The chain employs TRBV7-2 and TRBJ2-7; 7 nucleotides align to TRBD1. CDR3 length: 14 residues. V dropped 1 base and J dropped 4; count of bases not matched to a gene: 4. Germline V gives CDR1 SGHTA, CDR2 FQGNSA. The CDR3 here is CASSLGGQRYEQYF. The CDR3 DNA is TGTGCCAGCAGCTTAGGGGGACAGCGGTACGAGCAGTACTTC.

The chain couples TRBV5-1 to TRBJ2-3, with a possible D match to TRBD2 (5 bases). The CDR3 is made up of 15 amino acids. The V and J ends lost 0 bases and 6 bases respectively, with 14 bases between them. CDR1 and CDR2 from the germline V gene are SGHRS and YFSETQ. CDR3 in amino acids: CASSLDGLNPDTQYF. CDR3 coding DNA: TGCGCCAGCAGCTTGGACGGACTTAACCCGGATACGCAGTATTTT.

The sample holds a few counts of this clone. V gene TRBV6-1 combines with J gene TRBJ2-6; no clear D gene. This CDR3 has 14 residues. V shed 4 bases and J shed 1 base, with 5 bases lying between them. Germline CDR1 reads MNHNS; CDR2 reads SASEGT. CDR3 nucleotide sequence: TGTGCCAGCAGTGCAAAATCTGGGGCCAACGTCCTGACTTTC. This encodes CASSAKSGANVLTF.

This clone came up a few times. The rearrangement links TRBV6-1 to TRBJ1-5; D is possibly TRBD1 (5 bases). Germline V CDR1 and CDR2: MNHNS, SASEGT. The V and J ends lost 2 bases and 5 bases respectively, with 7 bases between them. This CDR3 region has 13 residues. CDR3 nucleotides: TGTGCCAGCAGTGAATTCAGGGATCAGCCCCAGCATTTT. It is translated as CASSEFRDQPQHF.

This clone was recorded a few times. The CDR3 protein is CASSSRTSMHTEAFF. CDR3 nucleotide sequence: TGTGCCAGCAGCTCCCGGACAAGTATGCACACTGAAGCTTTCTTT. This chain links TRBV7-8 with TRBJ1-1, with a weak D call TRBD1 (5 bases). Looked up from germline, CDR1 is SGHVS and CDR2 is FQNEAQ. The length of the CDR3 is 15 residues. Trimming took off 4 bases at V and 3 bases at J, with 15 bases between the two ends.

In its sample, this clone was seen a few times. CDR3 sequence (DNA): TGTGCCAGCAGCTTATTTCCGGGGACAAAGAGCTCCTACGAGCAGTACTTC. Amino acid sequence: CASSLFPGTKSSYEQYF. This rearrangement joins TRBV7-9 to TRBJ2-7; D possibly corresponds to TRBD1 (6 bases). The germline V gene encodes CDR1 SEHNR and CDR2 FQNEAQ (reference sequence). Trimming took 2 bases from V and 0 from J, leaving 17 bases between them. CDR3 length: 17 amino acids. Complete variable domain (other parts from reference TRBV7-9 and TRBJ2-7): DTGVSQNPRHKITKRGQNVTFRCDPISEHNRLYWYRQTLGQGPEFLTYFQNEAQLEKSRLLSDRFSAERPKGSFSTLEIQRTEQGDSAMYLCASSLFPGTKSSYEQYFGPGTRLTVT.

The chain couples TRBV30 to TRBJ2-4; 8 bases fit TRBD2. From germline, CDR1 is GTSNPN and CDR2 SVGIG (reference sequence). This CDR3 contains 14 residues. The ends lost 0 bases at V and 4 bases at J; junction bases unmatched: 2. CDR3 sequence (DNA): TGTGCCTGGAGTGTAGCGGGGGAGAAAAACATTCAGTACTTC. The encoded protein is CAWSVAGEKNIQYF. Based on the CDR3 plus reference TRBV30 and TRBJ2-4, the full variable domain is SQTIHQWPATLVQPVGSPLSLECTVEGTSNPNLYWYRQAAGRGLQLLFYSVGIGQISSEVPQNLSASRPQDRQFILSSKKLLLSDSGFYLCAWSVAGEKNIQYFGAGTRLSVL.

This chain uses TRBV5-1 with TRBJ1-1; possible D gene TRBD1, 5 bases. The CDR3 spans 14 residues. Trimming left V 5 bases short and J 3 bases short, with 14 bases between. The V gene's germline CDR1 is SGHRS and CDR2 YFSETQ. CDR3 bases: TGCGCCAGCAGGGGGAGGGGACCCCACACTGAAGCTTTCTTT. The encoded protein is CASRGRGPHTEAFF.

This clone was detected once. This chain joins TRBV12-1 and TRBJ2-7; TRBD1, the D gene given by the table, was not confirmed from the DNA. TRBV12-1 is described as a pseudogene. There are 16 residues in the CDR3. CDR3 coding DNA: TGTGCCGGCGCTGAACAGACAGGGGAAGTCTCGGGCGAGCAGTACTTC. This gives the protein CAGAEQTGEVSGEQYF.

Turning to this clone: The germline gene is not matched at one end of the junction; a read error may be the cause. As DNA, the CDR3 is TGCGCCAGCAGCTTGCTAGGCGGTCAGGGTCGCGCGGATGGCTACCCCTTC. Translating gives CASSLLGGQGRADGYPF. V is TRBV5-1 and J is TRBJ1-2; TRBD1 might be the D (5 bases). The CDR3 is made up of 17 amino acids. Per the germline V gene, CDR1 is SGHRS and CDR2 is YFSETQ. Based on the CDR3 plus reference TRBV5-1 and TRBJ1-2, the full variable domain is KAGVTQTPRYLIKTRGQQVTLSCSPISGHRSVSWYQQTPGQGLQFLFEYFSETQRNKGNFPGRFSGRQFSNSRSEMNVSTLELGDSALYLCASSLLGGQGRADGYPFGSGTRLTVV.

J is TRBJ1-2 and V is TRBV4-2; 7 bases line up with TRBD1. After removal of 2 bases from V and 6 bases from J, the junction contained 3 bases not matched to a gene. This CDR3 spans 13 amino acids. The germline gives CDR1 LGHNA, CDR2 YNFKEQ. The CDR3 spells CASSQRTGDGYTF. The CDR3 region has the DNA TGTGCCAGCAGCCAACGGACAGGAGATGGCTACACCTTC.

The J gene is TRBJ2-5, the V gene TRBV7-2, with D possibly matching TRBD2 (6 bases). The length of the CDR3 is 15 residues. Germline-derived CDR1 and CDR2 are SGHTA and FQGNSA. V lost 1 base to trimming and J lost 5 bases, with 14 bases between them. The CDR3 nucleotides are TGTGCCAGCAGCTTAGGACGGGACTGGGGGGAGACCCAGTACTTC. Encoded protein: CASSLGRDWGETQYF.

The rearrangement joins TRBV6-4 to TRBJ1-1; 9 bases agree with TRBD1. V dropped 2 bases and J dropped 7; count of bases not matched to a gene: 2. The CDR3 has 13 amino acids. Looked up from germline, CDR1 is MRHNA and CDR2 is SNTAGT. This CDR3 is CASSDRTGDEAFF. The CDR3 bases are TGTGCCAGCAGTGACCGGACAGGGGATGAAGCTTTCTTT.